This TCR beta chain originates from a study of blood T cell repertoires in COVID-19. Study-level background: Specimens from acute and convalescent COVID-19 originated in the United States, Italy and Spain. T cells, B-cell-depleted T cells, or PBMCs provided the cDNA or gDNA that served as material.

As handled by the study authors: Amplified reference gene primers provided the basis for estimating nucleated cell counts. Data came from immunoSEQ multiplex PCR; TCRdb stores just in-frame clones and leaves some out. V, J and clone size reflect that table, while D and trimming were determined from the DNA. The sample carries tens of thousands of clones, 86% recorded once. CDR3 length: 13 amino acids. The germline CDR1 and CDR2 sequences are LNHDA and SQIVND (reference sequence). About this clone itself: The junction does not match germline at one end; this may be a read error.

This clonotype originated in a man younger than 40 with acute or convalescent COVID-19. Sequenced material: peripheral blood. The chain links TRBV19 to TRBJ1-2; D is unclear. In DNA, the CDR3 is TGTGCCAGTAGTATAGGGAATAACTACGGCTACACCTTC. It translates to CASSIGNNYGYTF. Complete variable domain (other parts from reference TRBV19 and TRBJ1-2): DGGITQSPKYLFRKEGQNVTLSCEQNLNHDAMYWYRQDPGQGLRLIYYSQIVNDFQKGDIAEGYSVSREKKESFPLTVTSAQKNPTAFYLCASSIGNNYGYTFGSGTRLTVV.